A selection of T cell receptor beta chains follows, all from one sample in a study of human T cells and chemical hapten exposure. Each CDR3 protein is one row after TCRdb ran MiXCR on the RACE reads. The profile shows about 300,000 distinct CDR3 sequences, 5% to 6.5% of them singletons. This material consisted of whole blood, taken in connection with sensitization to the hapten diphenylcyclopropenone (DPC). These receptors were collected from a woman younger than 35 with alopecia areata. Some clones in this sample may be carry-over from other donors' samples. Each CDR3 is given with its conserved first and last residue. Each record gives: J gene, V gene, clone size, CDR3 protein. Some rows mark clone size as missing; the rest say once, few, many or name a class of expanded clone.

TRBJ1-2 | TRBV27 | few | CASSFSTVTNYGYTF
TRBJ1-1 | TRBV9 | few | CASSFQGATEAFF
TRBJ2-3 | TRBV7-2 | many | CALRGGGDTQYF
TRBJ2-1 | TRBV7-8 | NA | CASSPWTGGLNEQFF
TRBJ1-5 | TRBV12-3/TRBV12-4 | few | CASTEASNQPQHF
TRBJ1-2 | TRBV7-2 | few | CASSSYAQGYGYTF
TRBJ2-5 | TRBV11-2 | few | CASSLGGVEEETQYF
TRBJ1-6 | TRBV27 | NA | CASSFWGEYSPLHF
TRBJ2-3 | TRBV10-3 | many | CAISESPGGASTDTQYF
TRBJ1-2 | TRBV6-2/TRBV6-3 | many | CASSYHRYGYTF
TRBJ1-3 | TRBV18 | NA | CASSPPLTTRTSVGNTIYF
TRBJ2-3 | TRBV7-2 | NA | CTSSRQPSTDTQYF
TRBJ1-6 | TRBV27 | few | CASSLLGGASSPLHF
TRBJ2-3 | TRBV20-1 | few | CSAPRENTDTQYF
TRBJ1-1 | TRBV12-3/TRBV12-4 | few | CASSVGARNTEAFF
TRBJ1-4 | TRBV6-1 | NA | CASSESIGTAYEKLFF
TRBJ2-3 | TRBV20-1 | NA | CSPREGAGTDTQYF
TRBJ1-4 | TRBV7-6 | few | CASSLGGVSNEKLFF
TRBJ2-7 | TRBV28 | few | CASSRLTGGYEQYF
TRBJ2-1 | TRBV4-1 | many | CASRGYRGSYNEQFF
TRBJ1-3 | TRBV15 | NA | CATSTGGSGNTIYF
TRBJ2-1 | TRBV24-1 | many | CATSDLRSADEQFF
TRBJ1-1 | TRBV6-6 | NA | CASSYPRGEEAFF
TRBJ2-7 | TRBV6-2/TRBV6-3 | few | CASSLTGLQRISSYEQYF
TRBJ1-4 | TRBV18 | few | CASSPEGSRGGEKLFF
TRBJ1-4 | TRBV7-2 | many | CASSLVGRVTEKLFF
TRBJ1-4 | TRBV12-3/TRBV12-4 | many | CASSLVPGMKKLFF
TRBJ2-3 | TRBV7-4 | few | CASSYLDRALNTQYF
TRBJ1-1 | TRBV28 | many | CASSLGSKTEAFF
TRBJ1-2 | TRBV10-3 | NA | CAIRPGQGWGYGYTF
TRBJ1-2 | TRBV4-1 | few | CASSQGILVSNYGYTF
TRBJ1-2 | TRBV20-1 | many | CSARDLSQPSQESANYGYTF
TRBJ1-1 | TRBV18 | few | CASSPEIGNTEAFF
TRBJ2-5 | TRBV10-3 | NA | CAIRGEKTQYF
TRBJ1-1 | TRBV6-5 | few | CASSYSQGGGTEAFF
TRBJ1-4 | TRBV6-2/TRBV6-3 | NA | CASSSDSAPTNEKLFF
TRBJ1-3 | TRBV11-2 | few | CASSLSGLSGNTIYF
TRBJ2-2 | TRBV27 | NA | CASSSVHWNTGELFF
TRBJ2-3 | TRBV6-1 | many | CASSEIQGTVTDTQYF
TRBJ2-2 | TRBV5-8 | few | CASSLIRGLGLFF
TRBJ2-3 | TRBV6-2/TRBV6-3 | few | CASSYSQITDTQYF
TRBJ2-7 | TRBV9 | few | CASSPRRDREQYF
TRBJ1-3 | TRBV12-3/TRBV12-4 | many | CASSSPGNTIYF
TRBJ2-3 | TRBV6-5 | many | CASSYSRADTQYF
TRBJ1-6 | TRBV7-9 | many | CASKMDPMGSPLHF
TRBJ2-5 | TRBV7-6 | NA | CASSPGVRPNPIQETQYF
TRBJ1-2 | TRBV4-1 | NA | CASSPRYWNYGYTF
TRBJ2-1 | TRBV7-2 | NA | CASSLAVESYSEQFF
TRBJ1-3 | TRBV7-2 | NA | CASSLGHLSGNTIYF
TRBJ1-1 | TRBV20-1 | NA | CSANLRGRDTEAFF
TRBJ1-2 | TRBV29-1 | many | CSVAGTGNPNYGYTF
TRBJ2-3 | TRBV3-1 | many | CASSPQGDTQYF
TRBJ1-1 | TRBV4-2 | few | CASSQAVRGWRTEAFF
TRBJ2-1 | TRBV6-1 | many | CASQVTSGDYNEQFF
TRBJ1-1 | TRBV29-1 | many | CSVWGQGRSEAFF
TRBJ2-1 | TRBV7-9 | many | CASSLEGIEFF
TRBJ2-1 | TRBV25-1 | NA | CASSDPAGTEKDYNEQFF